Listed here is a single T cell receptor (beta chain). Its specificity is not known. PCR was performed a second time for about 7 to 11 cycles using a sample-barcoded 5' primer and a J-beta primer mix. Each CDR3 protein gets one entry after TCRdb re-called the 5' RACE reads with MiXCR. The sample has over a million distinct CDR3 sequences, more than 40% seen once; the top ten hold approximately 20%. CDR3 length: 17 amino acids. The trim removed 5 bases at V and 3 bases at J, leaving 8 bases unmatched. Germline loops: CDR1 MNHNS, CDR2 SASEGT. The data belong to a study of blood T cells in healthy people across ages. Overall study results and limits: Roughly linearly, TCR beta diversity per million T cells fell as age increased.

The sample consisted of blood. This TCR derives from a woman in her sixties or seventies in good health. The chain recombines TRBV6-1 with TRBJ2-3; 13 bases fit TRBD2. The CDR3 DNA is TGTGCCAGCAGTCCTCGGACTAGCGGGAGTCGGACAGATACGCAGTATTTT. Its translation is CASSPRTSGSRTDTQYF.